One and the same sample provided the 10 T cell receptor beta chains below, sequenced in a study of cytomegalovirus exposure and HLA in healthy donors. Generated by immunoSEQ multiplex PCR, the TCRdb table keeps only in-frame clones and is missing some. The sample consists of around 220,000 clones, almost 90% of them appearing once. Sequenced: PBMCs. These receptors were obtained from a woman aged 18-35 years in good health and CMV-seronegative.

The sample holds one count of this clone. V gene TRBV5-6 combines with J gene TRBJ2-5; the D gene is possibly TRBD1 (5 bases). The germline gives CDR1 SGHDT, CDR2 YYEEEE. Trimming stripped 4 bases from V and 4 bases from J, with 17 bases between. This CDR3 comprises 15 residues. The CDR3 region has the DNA TGTGCCAGCAGCCCTCGGAAGGGGCGGCGAGAGACCCAGTACTTC. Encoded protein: CASSPRKGRRETQYF.

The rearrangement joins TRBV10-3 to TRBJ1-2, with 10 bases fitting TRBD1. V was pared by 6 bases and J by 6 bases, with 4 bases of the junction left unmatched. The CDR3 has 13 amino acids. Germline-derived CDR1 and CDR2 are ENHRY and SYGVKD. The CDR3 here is CAIRDRGQDGYTF. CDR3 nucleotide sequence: TGTGCCATCAGAGACAGGGGGCAAGATGGCTACACCTTC.

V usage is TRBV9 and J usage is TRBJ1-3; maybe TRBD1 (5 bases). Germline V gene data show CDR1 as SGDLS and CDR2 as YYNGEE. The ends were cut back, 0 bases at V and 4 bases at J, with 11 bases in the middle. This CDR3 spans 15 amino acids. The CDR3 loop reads CASSVGDSKGNTIYF. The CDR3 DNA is TGTGCCAGCAGCGTAGGAGACAGCAAGGGAAACACCATATATTTT.

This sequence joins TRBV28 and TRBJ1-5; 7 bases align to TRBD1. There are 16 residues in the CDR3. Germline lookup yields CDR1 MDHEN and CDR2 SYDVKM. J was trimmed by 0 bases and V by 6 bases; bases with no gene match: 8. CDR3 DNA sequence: TGTGCCAGCAGACAATCAGGGGGTAGTAGCAATCAGCCCCAGCATTTT. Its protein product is CASRQSGGSSNQPQHF.

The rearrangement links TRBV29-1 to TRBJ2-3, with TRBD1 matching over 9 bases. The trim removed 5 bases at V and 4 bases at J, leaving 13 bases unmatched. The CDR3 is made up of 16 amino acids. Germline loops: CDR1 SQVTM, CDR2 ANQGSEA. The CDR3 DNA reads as TGCAGCGTTCCGAAGGGAGACAGGGGGTATGCAGATACGCAGTATTTT. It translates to CSVPKGDRGYADTQYF.

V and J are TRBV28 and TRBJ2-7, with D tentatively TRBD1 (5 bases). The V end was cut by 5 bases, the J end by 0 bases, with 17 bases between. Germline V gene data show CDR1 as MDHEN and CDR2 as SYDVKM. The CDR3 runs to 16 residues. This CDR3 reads CASSKRQFSRSYEQYF. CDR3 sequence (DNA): TGTGCCAGCAGTAAACGACAGTTTTCACGCTCCTACGAGCAGTACTTC.

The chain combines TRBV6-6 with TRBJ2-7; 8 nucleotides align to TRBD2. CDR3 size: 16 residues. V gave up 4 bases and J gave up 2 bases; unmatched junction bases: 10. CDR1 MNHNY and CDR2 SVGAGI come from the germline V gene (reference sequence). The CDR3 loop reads CASSSAGTSGTYEQYF. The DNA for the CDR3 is TGTGCCAGCAGTTCCGCCGGGACTAGTGGGACCTACGAGCAGTACTTC.

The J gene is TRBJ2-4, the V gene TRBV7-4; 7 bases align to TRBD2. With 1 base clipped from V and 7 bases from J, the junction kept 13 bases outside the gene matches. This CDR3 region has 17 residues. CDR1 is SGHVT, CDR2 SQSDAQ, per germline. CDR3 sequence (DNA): TGTGCCAGCAGCTTAGGAACGGGGCCGGGAGGAGGGAACATTCAGTACTTC. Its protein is CASSLGTGPGGGNIQYF.

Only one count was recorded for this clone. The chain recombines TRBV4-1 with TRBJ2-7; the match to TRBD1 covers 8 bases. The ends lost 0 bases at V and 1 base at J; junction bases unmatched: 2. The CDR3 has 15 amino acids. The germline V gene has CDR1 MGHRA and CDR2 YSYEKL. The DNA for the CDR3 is TGCGCCAGCAGCCAAGAGGGGACAGGATCCTACGAGCAGTACTTC. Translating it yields CASSQEGTGSYEQYF.

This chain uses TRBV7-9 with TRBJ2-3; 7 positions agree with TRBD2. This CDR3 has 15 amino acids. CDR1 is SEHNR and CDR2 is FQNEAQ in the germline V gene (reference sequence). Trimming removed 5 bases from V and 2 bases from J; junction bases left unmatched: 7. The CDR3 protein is CASSRTSVATDTQYF. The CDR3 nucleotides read TGTGCCAGCAGCAGAACTAGCGTGGCCACAGATACGCAGTATTTT.